Below, 14 T cell receptor delta chains from the same sample are listed, as sequenced in a study of Vδ1+ human thymocytes. The template was reverse-transcribed extracted RNA. Pooled V-gene forward primers with one constant-region reverse primer generated the CDR3 amplicons by multiplex PCR. TCRdb re-called clones from the multiplex PCR reads via CATT. Of some 19,000 delta-chain clones in the sample, 8.1% are singletons; the top ten hold 0.8% to 1%. Study observations and caveats: Thymic TRG and TRD repertoires appeared highly polyclonal, with Gaussian CDR3 length distributions.

Their specific antigens are unknown. The sample consisted of Vdelta1+ gamma-delta thymocytes from the thymus. As for subset: FACS-sorted CD3+ TCRalphabeta- TCRVdelta1+ TCRVdelta2- thymocytes. The source is a child younger than two who had congenital heart surgery.

Turning to this clone: Mismatch with germline at one junction end may stem from a read error. The chain uses TRDV1 and TRDJ1; 10 nucleotides line up with TRDD3. There are 17 residues in the CDR3. Per the germline V gene, CDR1 is TSWWSYY and CDR2 is QGS. CDR3 protein: CALGELEVGDTTDKPIF. CDR3 bases: TGTGCTCTTGGGGAACTTGAGGTGGGGGATACAACCGATAAACCCATCTTT.

This clone is medium-sized within its sample. This chain connects TRDV2 to TRDJ3; the match to TRDD3 covers 7 bases. Trimming removed 0 bases from V and 2 bases from J; junction bases left unmatched: 9. This CDR3 comprises 19 residues. Germline CDR1 GEAIGNYY, CDR2 EKD. The CDR3 protein is CACDTWGNHLTWDTRQMFF. CDR3 in DNA: TGTGCCTGTGACACCTGGGGGAACCACCTAACCTGGGACACCCGACAGATGTTTTTC.

The chain is built from TRDV1 and TRDJ1; TRDD2 is a possible D gene (6 bases). Trimming cost V 1 base and J 0 bases, with 24 bases left between them. This CDR3 spans 20 amino acids. Germline CDR1 and CDR2: TSWWSYY and QGS. The CDR3 region is CALGEQRSYRVLVHTDKLIF. DNA for the CDR3: TGTGCTCTTGGGGAACAACGGTCCTACAGGGTACTGGTACACACCGATAAACTCATCTTT.

The chain employs TRDV1 and TRDJ1; 12 positions agree with TRDD3. Trimming at V came to 3 bases and at J to 3 bases, leaving 29 bases not matched to a gene. Germline V gives CDR1 TSWWSYY, CDR2 QGS. The CDR3 has 24 amino acids. For the CDR3, the DNA is TGTGCTCTTGGGGAGCGGGTGCGTGGTCCGCTTCCTACGTGTACTGGGGGATACTCCGATAAACTCATCTTT. As protein: CALGERVRGPLPTCTGGYSDKLIF.

This clone was recorded a few times. The chain has TRDV1 and TRDJ1; 11 bases match TRDD3. The CDR3 has 18 residues. Germline loops: CDR1 TSWWSYY, CDR2 QGS. J gave up 2 bases and V 4 bases, and 12 bases lay outside the gene matches. The CDR3: CALGAPGCYWGITDKLIF. CDR3 coding DNA: TGTGCTCTTGGGGCGCCCGGGTGCTACTGGGGGATAACCGATAAACTCATCTTT.

This chain links TRDV1 with TRDJ1; 7 bases match TRDD3. V lost 5 bases and J lost 0; bases outside the gene matches: 24. The germline gives CDR1 TSWWSYY, CDR2 QGS. The CDR3 extends over 21 amino acids. As DNA, the CDR3 is TGTGCTCTTGGGAAACCCCGAATTTTTAGGGGGATCCAAAAATACACCGATAAACTCATCTTT. Translating it yields CALGKPRIFRGIQKYTDKLIF.

The rearrangement joins TRDV1 to TRDJ1, with 7 bases lining up with TRDD3. The V gene's germline CDR1 is TSWWSYY and CDR2 QGS. With 0 bases clipped from V and 0 bases from J, the junction kept 13 bases outside the gene matches. This CDR3 has 19 amino acids. Here the CDR3 DNA reads TGTGCTCTTGGGGAACTAGCTTACGCTGGGGATATTCACACCGATAAACTCATCTTT. Protein sequence: CALGELAYAGDIHTDKLIF.

The chain joins TRDV1 to TRDJ1, with D possibly matching TRDD3 (5 bases). V was trimmed by 2 bases and J by 0 bases, leaving 25 bases between them. CDR3 length: 20 amino acids. The germline gives CDR1 TSWWSYY, CDR2 QGS. CDR3 sequence: CALGEFGGAREGRYTDKLIF. The DNA of the CDR3 is TGTGCTCTTGGGGAATTCGGGGGTGCCCGCGAGGGTAGGTACACCGATAAACTCATCTTT.

The chain is built from TRDV2 and TRDJ1, with 9 bases aligning to TRDD3. CDR1 and CDR2 (germline): GEAIGNYY, EKD. This CDR3 comprises 15 residues. V dropped 7 bases and J dropped 8; count of bases not matched to a gene: 16. Written as DNA, the CDR3 is TGTGCCTGGGACCTACGCCGGGGGATACTGGGCAAACTCATCTTT. Protein sequence: CAWDLRRGILGKLIF.

The chain uses TRDV1 and TRDJ1; 10 nucleotides align to TRDD3. Assignment of the J gene here rests on matching the DNA to germline, because TCRdb gives none. Trimming at V came to 4 bases and at J to 0 bases, leaving 8 bases not matched to a gene. Looked up from germline, CDR1 is TSWWSYY and CDR2 is QGS. This CDR3 spans 17 amino acids. The CDR3 DNA sequence: TGTGCTCTTGGGGTCTTTCCTACTGGGGGATACACCGATAAACTCATCTTT. The encoded protein is CALGVFPTGGYTDKLIF.

The chain joins TRDV1 to TRDJ1; 8 positions agree with TRDD3. Germline CDR1 is TSWWSYY and CDR2 is QGS. The CDR3 spans 24 residues. Unmatched junction bases numbered 29, after V lost 1 base and J lost 1 base. CDR3 in DNA: TGTGCTCTTGGGGAACCCACCTCCATCCTACTCCTAATGAGGGATACGCTCGGCACCGATAAACTCATCTTT. This translates into CALGEPTSILLLMRDTLGTDKLIF.

This clone was seen more than once but under ten times. This chain uses TRDV1 with TRDJ1; D perhaps matches TRDD2 (5 bases). V was trimmed by 2 bases and J by 2 bases, leaving 24 bases between them. Germline CDR1 TSWWSYY, CDR2 QGS. This CDR3 region has 19 residues. In DNA form, the CDR3 reads TGTGCTCTTGGGGAATCCGTACCTACGGAGGTACTGTCGACCGATAAACTCATCTTT. Its protein product is CALGESVPTEVLSTDKLIF.

The chain links TRDV1 to TRDJ1; D is unresolved. CDR3 length: 20 amino acids. Trimming took off 4 bases at V and 0 bases at J, with 27 bases between the two ends. Per the germline V gene, CDR1 is TSWWSYY and CDR2 is QGS. Here the CDR3 DNA reads TGTGCTCTTGGGGTCCCATCCGAACTTACTTCAAAAAAAGACACCGATAAACTCATCTTT. Translating gives CALGVPSELTSKKDTDKLIF.

This clone was recorded a few times. A much larger clone sits a single nucleotide away, making a read error possible. V gene TRDV2 combines with J gene TRDJ1, with 8 bases fitting TRDD3. Germline CDR1 and CDR2: GEAIGNYY and EKD. Trimming cost V 5 bases and J 2 bases; bases outside gene matches: 12. The CDR3 runs 16 residues. CDR3 sequence reads: CACVTDAGGPTDKLIF. The DNA for the CDR3 is TGTGCCTGTGTGACCGATGCTGGGGGACCAACCGATAAACTCATCTTT.